A single sample gave rise to the 27 T cell receptor beta chains below, sequenced in a study of cytotoxic CD8 clonotypes in ibrutinib-treated CLL. The table came from immunoSEQ multiplex PCR; TCRdb's copy has only in-frame clones and leaves some out. The repertoire holds about 200,000 clones, more than 65% seen once, with 5.5% to 6% in the top ten. This specimen was PBMCs, taken after 12 months of ibrutinib treatment. The receptors were sampled from a human donor with chronic lymphocytic leukemia.

This clone is a singleton in its sample. The rearrangement joins TRBV25-1 to TRBJ2-7; maybe TRBD2 (5 bases). Deletions cut 7 bases from V and 4 bases from J, with 17 bases between. Germline CDR1 MGHDK, CDR2 SYGVNS. The CDR3 loop spans 14 amino acids. The CDR3 here is CASTPRGILYEQYF. The CDR3 DNA sequence: TGTGCCAGCACCCCACGGGGAATACTTTACGAGCAGTACTTC.

The chain recombines TRBV7-9 with TRBJ1-2; tentative D call: TRBD1 (6 bases). Germline V gene sequence: CDR1 SEHNR, CDR2 FQNEAQ (reference sequence). V gave up 2 bases and J gave up 7 bases, with 23 bases separating them. There are 17 residues in the CDR3. The CDR3 DNA reads as TGTGCCAGCAGCTTATTGAAAGGGTATCCAGGGGTGACTGGCTACACCTTC. This codes for CASSLLKGYPGVTGYTF.

The chain couples TRBV4-3 to TRBJ2-1, with 10 bases lining up with TRBD2. V lost 0 bases, J lost 0 bases, and 2 bases stayed unmatched. This CDR3 is 17 amino acids long. Germline CDR1 LGHNA, CDR2 YSLEER. The CDR3 DNA is TGCGCCAGCAGCCAAGATCCTAGCGGGAGCTCCTACAATGAGCAGTTCTTC. Translation gives CASSQDPSGSSYNEQFF.

A word on this clone: A clone one base away is much larger, so this may be a read error. This sample includes further DNA sequences coding for the same CDR3. This chain links TRBV5-1 with TRBJ2-3; D is unclear. This CDR3 comprises 12 residues. Per germline, CDR1 SGHRS and CDR2 YFSETQ. V was pared by 0 bases and J by 4 bases, with 3 bases between. The CDR3 spells CASSLEADTQYF. The CDR3 DNA is TGCGCCAGCAGCTTGGAGGCAGATACGCAGTATTTT.

This chain uses TRBV6-5 with TRBJ2-1; 9 bases fit TRBD1. The length of the CDR3 is 15 residues. Germline CDR1 MNHEY, CDR2 SVGAGI. The junction had 9 bases not matched to a gene; V was cut back by 6 bases and J by 6 bases. The chain's CDR3 is CASRKTGGISNEQFF. The DNA for the CDR3 is TGTGCCAGCAGAAAGACAGGGGGGATTAGCAATGAGCAGTTCTTC.

The chain carries TRBV28 and TRBJ2-1; D is unclear. Germline-derived CDR1 and CDR2 are MDHEN and SYDVKM. V was clipped by 7 bases and J by 10 bases, with 11 bases between them. The CDR3 has 11 residues. The chain's CDR3 is CASKNGREQFF. The CDR3 coding sequence is TGTGCCAGCAAAAACGGGCGAGAGCAGTTCTTC.

The chain recombines TRBV7-9 with TRBJ2-1, with TRBD1 matching 12 bases. The CDR3 sequence is 16 residues long. Losses at the gene ends were 7 bases for V and 8 bases for J; bases not matched to a gene: 12. CDR1 and CDR2 from the germline V gene are SEHNR and FQNEAQ (reference sequence). Here the CDR3 reads CASTQTSGTGGHEQFF. The CDR3 bases are TGTGCCAGCACTCAAACCTCGGGGACAGGGGGCCATGAGCAGTTCTTC.

The chain employs TRBV6-6 and TRBJ2-2, with 7 bases aligning to TRBD1. CDR1 and CDR2 from the germline V gene are MNHNY and SVGAGI (reference sequence). The CDR3 is 15 amino acids. V trimming: 2 bases; J trimming: 6 bases; junction bases outside the gene matches: 6. CDR3 coding DNA: TGTGCCAGCAGTTACGCGCACAGGGGTGCCGGGGAGCTGTTTTTT. Translation gives CASSYAHRGAGELFF.

V and J are TRBV9 and TRBJ2-3; 7 positions match TRBD1. Germline CDR1 is SGDLS and CDR2 is YYNGEE. V shed 2 bases, J shed 2 bases, and the junction held 5 bases outside the gene matches. The CDR3 is 15 amino acids. The CDR3 DNA is TGTGCCAGCAGCGTGGCACAGGGGTTCACAGATACGCAGTATTTT. It yields the protein CASSVAQGFTDTQYF. The whole variable domain, remainder taken from reference TRBV9 and TRBJ2-3, is DSGVTQTPKHLITATGQRVTLRCSPRSGDLSVYWYQQSLDQGLQFLIQYYNGEERAKGNILERFSAQQFPDLHSELNLSSLELGDSALYFCASSVAQGFTDTQYFGPGTRLTVL.

A few counts support this clone. The chain has TRBV29-1 and TRBJ1-4; 8 bases align to TRBD1. The germline V gene has CDR1 SQVTM and CDR2 ANQGSEA. This CDR3 has 13 residues. J was trimmed by 8 bases and V by 7 bases; bases with no gene match: 9. The CDR3 DNA is TGCAGCGGAAGGGACAGGTCGCAAGAAAAACTGTTTTTT. Translating it yields CSGRDRSQEKLFF.

J is TRBJ1-3 and V is TRBV6-6, with no clear D. The CDR3 spans 11 residues. Germline CDR1 is MNHNY and CDR2 is SVGAGI (reference sequence). The CDR3 protein is CGSSSGNTIYF. The CDR3, as DNA: TGTGGTTCTAGCTCTGGAAACACCATATATTTT.

The V call is TRBV7-2, the J call TRBJ1-2; D gene uncertain. Germline CDR1 is SGHTA and CDR2 is FQGNSA. V was shortened by 5 bases and J by 8 bases, with 12 bases between the two germline ends. This CDR3 contains 12 residues. In nucleotides, the CDR3 is TGTGCCAGCAGCCCGGACCTGGGAGGCTACACCTTC. Protein product: CASSPDLGGYTF. Together with reference TRBV7-2 and TRBJ1-2, the CDR3 gives the full variable domain: GAGVSQSPSNKVTEKGKDVELRCDPISGHTALYWYRQSLGQGLEFLIYFQGNSAPDKSGLPSDRFSAERTGGSVSTLTIQRTQQEDSAVYLCASSPDLGGYTFGSGTRLTVV.

The V gene is TRBV29-1, the J gene TRBJ2-7; TRBD1 aligns across 7 bases. Germline CDR1 and CDR2: SQVTM and ANQGSEA. After removal of 5 bases from V and 0 bases from J, the junction contained 4 bases not matched to a gene. The CDR3 extends over 13 amino acids. CDR3 loop: CSVIWDSSYEQYF. CDR3 sequence (DNA): TGCAGCGTTATTTGGGACAGCTCCTACGAGCAGTACTTC.

The genes are TRBV6-6 and TRBJ2-3; 11 bases are shared with TRBD1. Germline V gene sequence: CDR1 MNHNY, CDR2 SVGAGI (reference sequence). The CDR3 runs to 15 residues. Trimming cost V 7 bases and J 3 bases; bases outside gene matches: 6. The CDR3 region is CASTPGQGATDTQYF. CDR3 bases: TGTGCCAGCACCCCTGGACAGGGGGCTACAGATACGCAGTATTTT.

This clone was seen only a few times. The chain has TRBV4-1 and TRBJ2-7; 9 nucleotides agree with TRBD2. The CDR3 extends over 13 amino acids. The V gene end was trimmed by 1 base and the J gene end by 9 bases; junction bases not matched to a gene: 4. The V gene's germline CDR1 is MGHRA and CDR2 YSYEKL. The CDR3 DNA reads TGCGCCAGCAGCCAAGTTAGCGGGGGAAGGCAGTACTTC. It codes for CASSQVSGGRQYF.

This clone has just one count. The chain uses TRBV4-2 and TRBJ1-1, with 11 bases lining up with TRBD1. Germline values: CDR1 LGHNA, CDR2 YNFKEQ. J gave up 3 bases and V 0 bases, and 6 bases lay outside the gene matches. This CDR3 is 17 amino acids long. CDR3 in DNA: TGTGCCAGCAGCCAAGAGGGACAGGGGGTCTACGACACTGAAGCTTTCTTT. Its translation is CASSQEGQGVYDTEAFF.

This chain uses TRBV29-1 with TRBJ1-6; D is unclear. Trimming cost V 4 bases and J 8 bases, with 18 bases left between them. The CDR3 length is 15 residues. Looked up from germline, CDR1 is SQVTM and CDR2 is ANQGSEA. CDR3 sequence (DNA): TGCAGCGTTGTATATGGGATAACTGCGGATTCACCCCTCCACTTT. Translated, it gives CSVVYGITADSPLHF.

This chain links TRBV18 with TRBJ1-3, with TRBD1 matching 7 bases. The ends lost 5 bases at V and 2 bases at J; junction bases unmatched: 6. The germline V gene has CDR1 KGHSH and CDR2 LQKENI. The CDR3 consists of 15 residues. The DNA of the CDR3 is TGTGCCAGCTCAATCGACAGGGTAGCTGGAAACACCATATATTTT. Translation gives CASSIDRVAGNTIYF.

This chain uses TRBV18 with TRBJ2-5, with D perhaps TRBD1 (6 bases). Trimming cost V 3 bases and J 5 bases, with 16 bases left between them. Germline-derived CDR1 and CDR2 are KGHSH and LQKENI. The CDR3 runs to 15 residues. The CDR3 region is CASSPPGGLGETQYF. The CDR3 nucleotides read TGTGCCAGCTCACCCCCTGGGGGCCTGGGGGAGACCCAGTACTTC.

Note on this clone: One end of the junction is discordant with germline, which a read error may explain. Distinct nucleotide sequences in the sample also encode this CDR3. CDR3 protein: CASSYSGGRVTYEQYF. DNA of the CDR3: TGCGCCAGCAGTTACTCGGGCGGGAGGGTAACCTACGAGCAGTACTTC. The V call is TRBV6-5, the J call TRBJ2-7; 9 bases are shared with TRBD2. This CDR3 has 16 residues. The germline CDR1 and CDR2 sequences are MNHEY and SVGAGI.

This clone was counted a single time. The chain links TRBV15 to TRBJ1-2; TRBD1 aligns across 9 bases. Germline CDR1 LNHNV, CDR2 YYDKDF (reference sequence). V dropped 0 bases and J dropped 8; count of bases not matched to a gene: 7. The CDR3 spans 15 residues. In DNA form, the CDR3 reads TGTGCCACCAGCAGAGATAGTTTGGGACAGGGAGGCTACACCTTC. The encoded protein is CATSRDSLGQGGYTF.

This clone was counted between two and nine times. The chain links TRBV4-3 to TRBJ1-4; D might be TRBD1 (5 bases). From germline, CDR1 is LGHNA and CDR2 YSLEER. This CDR3 has 13 residues. Trimming took off 0 bases at V and 10 bases at J, with 9 bases between the two ends. The CDR3 nucleotides are TGCGCCAGCAGCCAAGATTGGGGGGTAAAACTGTTTTTT. Amino acid sequence: CASSQDWGVKLFF.

This clone has only a few counts. The chain has TRBV30 and TRBJ1-5; no firm D call. Germline-derived CDR1 and CDR2 are GTSNPN and SVGIG (reference sequence). The CDR3 is 14 residues long. V lost 4 bases and J 0 bases, leaving 10 bases between the germline ends. CDR3 nucleotides: TGTGCCTGGAATGGTGGAGGTAGCAATCAGCCCCAGCATTTT. Protein sequence: CAWNGGGSNQPQHF.

The gene calls are TRBV11-2 and TRBJ2-5; 7 bases map to TRBD2. J was trimmed by 0 bases and V by 4 bases; bases with no gene match: 14. Germline assignment: CDR1 SGHAT and CDR2 FQNNGV. The length of the CDR3 is 18 residues. The CDR3 here is CASSSGVTPSGHQETQYF. The CDR3 DNA reads TGTGCCAGCAGCTCTGGGGTAACCCCTAGCGGCCACCAAGAGACCCAGTACTTC.

V is TRBV18 and J is TRBJ1-5; D is unclear. The germline V and J ends were trimmed by 2 bases and 5 bases, with 13 bases remaining between them. Germline-derived CDR1 and CDR2 are KGHSH and LQKENI. The CDR3 length is 15 residues. The CDR3 sequence is CASSPTVARDQPQHF. DNA for the CDR3: TGTGCCAGCTCACCAACCGTCGCGAGGGATCAGCCCCAGCATTTT.

The V and J genes are TRBV5-1 and TRBJ2-3, with D possibly TRBD2 on 6 matching bases. Germline assignment: CDR1 SGHRS and CDR2 YFSETQ. V was shortened by 3 bases and J by 2 bases, with 7 bases between the two germline ends. The CDR3 totals 13 residues. CDR3 in DNA: TGCGCCAGCAGCTGGACTACCACAGATACGCAGTATTTT. Translation gives CASSWTTTDTQYF.

The chain joins TRBV9 to TRBJ2-6; no reliable D call. The CDR3 length is 14 residues. Germline lookup yields CDR1 SGDLS and CDR2 YYNGEE. V was shortened by 4 bases and J by 2 bases, with 7 bases between the two germline ends. CDR3 region: CASSPRAGANVLTF. In DNA, the CDR3 is TGTGCCAGCAGCCCCCGGGCTGGGGCCAACGTCCTGACTTTC.